A single sample gave rise to the 28 T cell receptor beta chains below, sequenced in a study of human T cells and chemical hapten exposure. TCRdb used MiXCR to reprocess the RACE reads, holding one entry per CDR3 protein. The table shows 75,000 to 90,000 distinct CDR3 sequences, with roughly 7.1% occurring only once. The time point denotes: patch test 1, 2 weeks after DPC sensitization. Treatment of the sample: therapeutic diphenylcyclopropenone sensitization with weekly scalp DPC. The specimen was whole blood, collected in connection with sensitization to the hapten diphenylcyclopropenone (DPC). These receptors all come from a woman between 25 and 40 years old with alopecia areata. Some clones in this sample may be carry-over from other donors' samples.

Here the CDR3 reads CASSRTGDGNTIYF. The DNA for the CDR3 is TGCGCCAGCAGCCGGACAGGGGACGGAAACACCATATATTTT. This chain uses TRBV5-1 with TRBJ1-3, with 9 nucleotides matching TRBD1. The germline gives CDR1 SGHRS, CDR2 YFSETQ. This CDR3 is 14 amino acids long. Losses at the gene ends were 4 bases for V and 4 bases for J; bases not matched to a gene: 3.

This clonotype showed up just a few times. The CDR3 nucleotides read TGCAGTGCTAGAGATCGGACAGGGGGGGAAAATCAGCCCCAGCATTTT. Amino acid sequence: CSARDRTGGENQPQHF. The genes are TRBV20-1 and TRBJ1-5; TRBD1 agrees at 10 bases. Germline V gene sequence: CDR1 DFQATT, CDR2 SNEGSKA (reference sequence). Losses at the gene ends were 0 bases for V and 4 bases for J; bases not matched to a gene: 6. The CDR3 runs to 16 residues.

This clonotype was picked up many times. J is TRBJ1-2 and V is TRBV11-3, with 9 bases that match TRBD1. Germline CDR1 SGHNT, CDR2 YENEEA. After removal of 4 bases from V and 4 bases from J, the junction contained 7 bases not matched to a gene. CDR3 size: 15 residues. Here the CDR3 DNA reads TGTGCCAGCAGCTCAGGACAGGGGAAGACCTATGGCTACACCTTC. Its translation: CASSSGQGKTYGYTF.

This clonotype occurred many times. The chain employs TRBV7-9 and TRBJ2-7, with D possibly being TRBD1 (6 bases). This CDR3 has 15 amino acids. Germline lookup yields CDR1 SEHNR and CDR2 FQNEAQ (reference sequence). The ends were cut back, 5 bases at V and 6 bases at J, with 20 bases in the middle. The CDR3 DNA follows: TGTGCCAGCAGCCCCGTGACAGGCCCTACCCCCGAGCAGTACTTC. This sequence encodes CASSPVTGPTPEQYF.

As DNA, the CDR3 is TGCAGCGTTGACCCCGGGGCCAACACTGAAGCTTTCTTT. This gives the protein CSVDPGANTEAFF. The rearrangement uses TRBV29-1 and TRBJ1-1; possibly TRBD1 for D (5 bases). V was trimmed by 3 bases and J by 2 bases, leaving 10 bases between them. Germline V gene sequence: CDR1 SQVTM, CDR2 ANQGSEA. CDR3 length: 13 residues.

This clonotype was seen only a few times. The chain links TRBV24-1 to TRBJ2-1; D call uncertain. Trimming took 3 bases from V and 0 from J, leaving 14 bases between them. Per germline, CDR1 KGHDR and CDR2 SFDVKD. This CDR3 comprises 17 residues. The CDR3 nucleotides read TGTGCCACCAGTGATCTCCTATACAATAGCTCCTACAATGAGCAGTTCTTC. This sequence encodes CATSDLLYNSSYNEQFF.

The chain is built from TRBV29-1 and TRBJ1-2; 7 bases match TRBD1. CDR1 SQVTM and CDR2 ANQGSEA come from the germline V gene. V trimming: 5 bases; J trimming: 0 bases; junction bases outside the gene matches: 3. The CDR3 length is 13 residues. The CDR3 sequence: CSVRDRANYGYTF. DNA of the CDR3: TGCAGCGTTCGGGACAGAGCTAACTATGGCTACACCTTC.

The table lists this clonotype with many counts. The genes are TRBV18 and TRBJ1-6; 7 bases map to TRBD1. The J segment lost 5 bases and the V segment lost 3 bases, leaving 10 bases of the junction unmatched. CDR1 and CDR2 from the germline V gene are KGHSH and LQKENI. This CDR3 has 17 amino acids. CDR3 coding DNA: TGTGCCAGCTCACCTCGGCTATGGGACAGAGATAATTCACCCCTCCACTTT. Translating gives CASSPRLWDRDNSPLHF.

This clonotype has only a few counts. The rearrangement links TRBV30 to TRBJ2-2; D ambiguous. CDR3 length: 12 residues. Trimming pared 3 bases from V and 4 bases from J, leaving 6 bases between. The germline CDR1 and CDR2 sequences are GTSNPN and SVGIG (reference sequence). CDR3 coding DNA: TGTGCCTGGAGCAGAAGCACCGGGGAGCTGTTTTTT. It translates to CAWSRSTGELFF.

In its sample, this clonotype was seen a few times. The chain carries TRBV12-3 or TRBV12-4 and TRBJ1-2, with 9 bases that match TRBD1. V shed 6 bases, J shed 8 bases, and the junction held 7 bases outside the gene matches. The CDR3 sequence is 13 residues long. The DNA for the CDR3 is TGTGCCAGCAGACTGGGACAGGGAGGAGGCTACACCTTC. Amino acid sequence: CASRLGQGGGYTF.

This clonotype was observed a single time. The chain is built from TRBV12-3 or TRBV12-4 and TRBJ1-5; D might be TRBD1 (5 bases). V lost 1 base and J lost 4, with 11 bases in between. The CDR3 spans 15 residues. The CDR3 sequence is CASSLGGADNQPQHF. CDR3 coding DNA: TGTGCCAGCAGTTTAGGAGGGGCGGATAATCAGCCCCAGCATTTT.

This clonotype was seen only a few times. The V gene is TRBV5-6, the J gene TRBJ1-1, with TRBD1 identical over 10 bases. The ends lost 4 bases at V and 0 bases at J; junction bases unmatched: 3. The germline gives CDR1 SGHDT, CDR2 YYEEEE. CDR3 length: 15 residues. The CDR3 DNA follows: TGTGCCAGCAGCCCCGGGACAGGGGTGAACACTGAAGCTTTCTTT. This gives the protein CASSPGTGVNTEAFF.

This clonotype was seen ten or more times. The chain recombines TRBV18 with TRBJ1-6; 7 nucleotides match TRBD1. The CDR3 has 14 amino acids. CDR1 is KGHSH, CDR2 LQKENI, per germline. Trimming cost V 3 bases and J 9 bases; bases outside gene matches: 5. CDR3 residues: CASSPTGSTSPLHF. CDR3 nucleotides: TGTGCCAGCTCACCGACAGGGAGTACTTCACCCCTCCACTTT.

This clonotype was recorded at least ten times. This chain connects TRBV2 to TRBJ2-2; possible D gene TRBD1, 6 bases. The CDR3 totals 17 residues. The ends were cut back, 5 bases at V and 6 bases at J, with 22 bases in the middle. Germline V gene data show CDR1 as SNHLY and CDR2 as FYNNEI. The CDR3 nucleotides are TGTGCCAGCAGTATCTCCTCCCGGCAGGGGTCGTCCGGGGAGCTGTTTTTT. Translated: CASSISSRQGSSGELFF.

This clonotype was observed many times. V and J are TRBV12-3 or TRBV12-4 and TRBJ1-1; D perhaps matches TRBD1 (5 bases). The germline V and J ends were trimmed by 6 bases and 11 bases, with 16 bases remaining between them. The CDR3 consists of 12 residues. The DNA for the CDR3 is TGTGCCAGCAGGAACATCTTATCAGGGGCTTTCTTT. This codes for CASRNILSGAFF.

This clonotype was detected a few times. This chain joins TRBV6-6 and TRBJ1-1, with D possibly matching TRBD1 (6 bases). Germline V gene lookup returns CDR1 MNHNY and CDR2 SVGAGI (reference sequence). Between the trimmed V and J ends, which lost 4 bases and 3 bases, there was a span of 12 bases. There are 14 residues in the CDR3. CDR3 DNA: TGTGCCAGCAGTTTCAGGGGTAGGGACACTGAAGCTTTCTTT. Translated, it gives CASSFRGRDTEAFF.

This clonotype was counted only a few times. The chain carries TRBV9 and TRBJ1-3; a weak D match, TRBD1 (5 bases). The V and J ends lost 4 bases and 0 bases respectively, with 14 bases between them. Germline V CDR1 and CDR2: SGDLS, YYNGEE. CDR3 length: 16 amino acids. This CDR3 reads CASSPSGRYSGNTIYF. CDR3 nucleotide sequence: TGTGCCAGCAGCCCATCGGGACGGTACTCTGGAAACACCATATATTTT.

The chain is built from TRBV12-3 or TRBV12-4 and TRBJ2-1; 9 positions match TRBD2. V trimming: 6 bases; J trimming: 0 bases; junction bases outside the gene matches: 9. The CDR3 spans 17 residues. The CDR3, as DNA: TGTGCCAGCAGCAGATATAGCGGGGGAGCCTCCTACAATGAGCAGTTCTTC. This encodes CASSRYSGGASYNEQFF.

V usage is TRBV5-1 and J usage is TRBJ1-5; D might be TRBD1 (6 bases). This CDR3 spans 14 amino acids. Germline loops: CDR1 SGHRS, CDR2 YFSETQ. The V and J ends lost 1 base and 7 bases respectively, with 12 bases between them. The DNA for the CDR3 is TGCGCCAGCAGCTTGATAGGGGGTAACCAGCCCCAGCATTTT. Protein product: CASSLIGGNQPQHF. The entire variable domain, with the rest obtained from reference TRBV5-1 and TRBJ1-5, is as follows: KAGVTQTPRYLIKTRGQQVTLSCSPISGHRSVSWYQQTPGQGLQFLFEYFSETQRNKGNFPGRFSGRQFSNSRSEMNVSTLELGDSALYLCASSLIGGNQPQHFGDGTRLSIL.

This clonotype was counted a few times. The V and J genes are TRBV20-1 and TRBJ2-3; 7 bases line up with TRBD2. The CDR3 is 13 amino acids. Germline V gene sequence: CDR1 DFQATT, CDR2 SNEGSKA (reference sequence). Trimming cost V 6 bases and J 4 bases; bases outside gene matches: 7. The CDR3 DNA sequence: TGCAGTGCCCCCTGGGGGGGGGCAGATACGCAGTATTTT. As protein: CSAPWGGADTQYF.

This clonotype was recorded a few times. V and J are TRBV5-1 and TRBJ2-1; D remains ambiguous. Deletions cut 2 bases from V and 6 bases from J, with 12 bases between. Germline V lookup: CDR1 SGHRS, CDR2 YFSETQ. The CDR3 is 14 amino acids. CDR3 sequence reads: CASSLDGVRNEQFF. In nucleotides, the CDR3 is TGCGCCAGCAGCTTAGATGGGGTGCGCAATGAGCAGTTCTTC.

The table lists this clonotype with a few counts. In nucleotides, the CDR3 is TGTGCCAGCAGCCAGGAGTTGGGAGCTAACTATGGCTACACCTTC. Protein product: CASSQELGANYGYTF. V and J are TRBV3-1 and TRBJ1-2, with D unresolved. The CDR3 extends over 15 amino acids. Trimming shortened V by 3 bases and J by 0 bases, and 11 bases separated the two germline ends. In germline, CDR1 is LGHDT, CDR2 YNNKEL (reference sequence).

This clonotype was picked up a small number of times. The chain uses TRBV6-6 and TRBJ2-7; D is possibly TRBD1 (6 bases). The V gene's germline CDR1 is MNHNY and CDR2 SVGAGI (reference sequence). The CDR3 totals 14 residues. V was trimmed by 6 bases and J by 5 bases, leaving 17 bases between them. The CDR3 loop reads CASRPQQGLDEQYF. In DNA, the CDR3 is TGTGCCAGCAGACCGCAACAGGGTTTGGACGAGCAGTACTTC.

Many counts were recorded for this clonotype. The chain employs TRBV18 and TRBJ1-2, with D possibly TRBD1 on 5 matching bases. Germline loops: CDR1 KGHSH, CDR2 LQKENI. This CDR3 spans 14 amino acids. V was cut by 4 bases and J by 4 bases, with 13 bases left in between. The CDR3: CASSLRGGTYGYTF. DNA of the CDR3: TGTGCCAGCTCACTACGAGGAGGGACCTATGGCTACACCTTC. Together with reference TRBV18 and TRBJ1-2, the CDR3 gives the full variable domain: NAGVMQNPRHLVRRRGQEARLRCSPMKGHSHVYWYRQLPEEGLKFMVYLQKENIIDESGMPKERFSAEFPKEGPSILRIQQVVRGDSAAYFCASSLRGGTYGYTFGSGTRLTVV.

This clonotype has ten or more counts. This chain connects TRBV25-1 to TRBJ1-2; TRBD1 is a possible D gene (6 bases). CDR1 is MGHDK, CDR2 SYGVNS, per germline. V was trimmed by 4 bases and J by 4 bases, leaving 25 bases between them. This CDR3 comprises 18 residues. The CDR3 region is CASSGRGNRSSSSYGYTF. CDR3 DNA sequence: TGTGCCAGCAGTGGCAGGGGCAATCGTAGCTCTTCTAGCTATGGCTACACCTTC.

This clonotype has at least ten counts. The chain uses TRBV13 and TRBJ2-3; 12 bases are a match to TRBD2. CDR3 size: 22 residues. In germline, CDR1 is PRHDT, CDR2 FYEKMQ (reference sequence). The J segment lost 2 bases and the V segment lost 5 bases, leaving 23 bases of the junction unmatched. The CDR3 DNA sequence: TGTGCCAGCAGCACCACCCACCCCTTAGGACTAGCGGGGTTTCGATCCACAGATACGCAGTATTTT. It yields the protein CASSTTHPLGLAGFRSTDTQYF.

In its sample, this clonotype was seen many times. The chain uses TRBV12-3 or TRBV12-4 and TRBJ1-3; D gene unclear. V dropped 7 bases and J dropped 0 bases, with 7 bases sitting between them. The CDR3 runs 13 residues. CDR3 sequence reads: CASKRSSGNTIYF. The CDR3 nucleotides read TGTGCCAGCAAACGATCCTCTGGAAACACCATATATTTT.

At least ten counts were recorded for this clonotype. The V and J genes are TRBV20-1 and TRBJ2-5, with TRBD2 matching 7 bases. V lost 4 bases, J lost 1 base, and 9 bases stayed unmatched. CDR3 length: 15 residues. Germline CDR1 and CDR2: DFQATT and SNEGSKA (reference sequence). In nucleotides, the CDR3 is TGCAGTGCTAAGCCCTATCTAGCGGTCCAAGAGACCCAGTACTTC. Its translation: CSAKPYLAVQETQYF.